These 23 T cell receptor beta chains were all obtained from the same sample, sequenced in a study of vaccination and CD4 T cells after COVID-19. Sequencing of cultured CD4+ T cell DNA used the Oncomine TCR Beta short-read assay. TCRdb ran MiXCR on the PCR reads and lists one entry per CDR3 protein. The data contain some 9,200 distinct CDR3 sequences, over 30% of them seen just once; the ten biggest clones take up about a sixth. Treatment defined: roughly 10-day PBMC culture with coronavirus spike peptide pools or control peptides (ViraFEST assay). The antigens for these receptors are not known. Sequencing was done on a sample of CD4+ T cells from blood, cultured in vitro. All receptors derive from a human donor who had recovered from COVID-19.

The V call is TRBV6-2 or TRBV6-3, the J call TRBJ1-2; a possible D gene is TRBD1 (5 bases). The CDR3 spans 15 residues. Trimming pared 5 bases from V and 6 bases from J, leaving 19 bases between. CDR1 and CDR2 from the germline V gene are MNHEY and SVGEGT. CDR3 in DNA: TGTGCCAGCAGTCCCACCAGGGTGGGTGTGAATGGCTACACCTTC. Translating it yields CASSPTRVGVNGYTF.

This sequence joins TRBV20-1 and TRBJ2-1; 8 bases match TRBD2. Germline V gene data show CDR1 as DFQATT and CDR2 as SNEGSKA (reference sequence). J gave up 9 bases and V 0 bases, and 22 bases lay outside the gene matches. The CDR3 covers 19 residues. The chain's CDR3 is CSARDGSGGVPALEFEQFF. The CDR3 nucleotides are TGCAGTGCTAGAGATGGGAGCGGGGGCGTCCCTGCGTTAGAGTTTGAGCAGTTCTTC.

The chain couples TRBV2 to TRBJ1-1; D uncertain. Germline V gene data show CDR1 as SNHLY and CDR2 as FYNNEI. The CDR3 is 13 residues long. Deletions cut 7 bases from V and 2 bases from J, with 11 bases between. CDR3 loop: CASITDGNTEAFF. Here the CDR3 DNA reads TGTGCCAGCATTACGGACGGCAACACTGAAGCTTTCTTT.

V gene TRBV2 combines with J gene TRBJ1-3; a possible D gene is TRBD1 (5 bases). The CDR3 extends over 15 amino acids. Germline values: CDR1 SNHLY, CDR2 FYNNEI. Between the trimmed V and J ends, which lost 3 bases and 2 bases, there was a span of 11 bases. The CDR3 here is CASSDRGVAGNTIYF. The CDR3 bases are TGTGCCAGCAGTGATAGAGGGGTCGCTGGAAACACCATATATTTT.

CDR3 in DNA: TGTGCCAGCAGGTTAGGGGAGTTGGGTCCCCAGCATTTT. This gives the protein CASRLGELGPQHF. The rearrangement uses TRBV6-2 or TRBV6-3 and TRBJ1-5, with D possibly TRBD1 on 5 matching bases. Per germline, CDR1 MNHEY and CDR2 SVGEGT. This CDR3 is 13 amino acids long. The germline V and J ends were trimmed by 6 bases and 10 bases, with 16 bases remaining between them.

The chain couples TRBV3-1 to TRBJ2-3, with D hard to call. Between the trimmed V and J ends, which lost 4 bases and 1 base, there was a span of 9 bases. The CDR3 consists of 14 residues. The germline V gene encodes CDR1 LGHDT and CDR2 YNNKEL (reference sequence). DNA of the CDR3: TGTGCCAGCAGCCCTGTTTCCCGCACAGATACGCAGTATTTT. This gives the protein CASSPVSRTDTQYF.

This clonotype was detected only a few times. The chain's CDR3 is CASSTRGQGEGKLFF. As DNA, the CDR3 is TGTGCCAGCAGCACCCGGGGACAGGGGGAAGGAAAACTGTTTTTT. The chain recombines TRBV7-2 with TRBJ1-4; TRBD1 matches 11 bases. The CDR3 is made up of 15 amino acids. Germline V gene data show CDR1 as SGHTA and CDR2 as FQGNSA. V shed 5 bases and J 10 bases; nucleotides not matched to a gene: 9.

The chain is built from TRBV30 and TRBJ2-7, with a possible D match to TRBD1 (6 bases). V lost 0 bases to trimming and J lost 7 bases, with 19 bases between them. Looked up from germline, CDR1 is GTSNPN and CDR2 is SVGIG (reference sequence). The CDR3 consists of 15 residues. The CDR3 here is CAWSVLGGDLWEQYF. As DNA, the CDR3 is TGTGCCTGGAGTGTACTAGGGGGTGATCTCTGGGAGCAGTACTTC.

This clonotype counts as medium-sized. The CDR3 region is CASKPRDRGYGYTF. CDR3 DNA: TGTGCCAGTAAGCCCCGGGACAGGGGTTATGGCTACACCTTC. The chain employs TRBV19 and TRBJ1-2, with TRBD1 matching over 10 bases. The CDR3 runs to 14 residues. Germline V gene data show CDR1 as LNHDA and CDR2 as SQIVND (reference sequence). V lost 7 bases and J lost 5; bases outside the gene matches: 7.

This clonotype was counted between two and nine times. J is TRBJ2-5 and V is TRBV2, with D possibly TRBD2 on 6 matching bases. V lost 6 bases, J lost 4 bases, and 18 bases lay in between. This CDR3 is 15 amino acids long. Germline V gives CDR1 SNHLY, CDR2 FYNNEI. CDR3 loop: CASSESATRGETQYF. CDR3 in DNA: TGTGCCAGCAGCGAATCCGCTACGCGGGGAGAGACCCAGTACTTC. Using reference TRBV2 and TRBJ2-5 for the parts outside the CDR3, the full variable domain is EPEVTQTPSHQVTQMGQEVILRCVPISNHLYFYWYRQILGQKVEFLVSFYNNEISEKSEIFDDQFSVERPDGSNFTLKIRSTKLEDSAMYFCASSESATRGETQYFGPGTRLLVL.

This clonotype was counted once. At one end the junction does not follow the germline gene, possibly because of a read error. V usage is TRBV20-1 and J usage is TRBJ2-1; TRBD1 might be the D (5 bases). The CDR3 is 17 amino acids. Germline values: CDR1 DFQATT, CDR2 SNEGSKA (reference sequence). Here the CDR3 DNA reads TGCAATGCTAGAGAGTGGGGCCAAGGGATGGGCTACAATGAGCAGTTCTTC. Residues: CNAREWGQGMGYNEQFF.

This chain joins TRBV5-6 and TRBJ2-3; possibly TRBD1 for D (6 bases). This CDR3 has 14 amino acids. Germline CDR1 and CDR2: SGHDT and YYEEEE. Trimming shortened V by 0 bases and J by 1 base, and 6 bases separated the two germline ends. The CDR3 DNA reads as TGTGCCAGCAGCTTGGGGGGGCGCACAGATACGCAGTATTTT. Its translation: CASSLGGRTDTQYF.

This clonotype came up a few times. V gene TRBV5-4 combines with J gene TRBJ1-2, with 8 positions matching TRBD1. In germline, CDR1 is SGHNT, CDR2 YYREEE (reference sequence). The CDR3 loop spans 14 amino acids. The junction had 10 bases not matched to a gene; V was cut back by 5 bases and J by 7 bases. The CDR3 DNA sequence: TGTGCCAGCAGGACCCCAGGACAGGGTAGTGGCTACACCTTC. Translating it yields CASRTPGQGSGYTF.

The genes are TRBV30 and TRBJ1-5; TRBD1 matches 7 bases. Germline-derived CDR1 and CDR2 are GTSNPN and SVGIG (reference sequence). J gave up 2 bases and V 0 bases, and 4 bases lay outside the gene matches. This CDR3 spans 15 amino acids. DNA for the CDR3: TGTGCCTGGAGTGTACCCGGGACAGGCAATCAGCCCCAGCATTTT. This codes for CAWSVPGTGNQPQHF.

The chain is built from TRBV24-1 and TRBJ2-3; 8 positions agree with TRBD2. V was pared by 5 bases and J by 6 bases, with 3 bases of the junction left unmatched. The germline CDR1 and CDR2 sequences are KGHDR and SFDVKD. CDR3 length: 13 amino acids. CDR3 in DNA: TGTGCCACCAGTGCGGGGGGGTGGGATACGCAGTATTTT. Encoded protein: CATSAGGWDTQYF.

The J gene is TRBJ2-3, the V gene TRBV7-2; TRBD1 matches 7 bases. This CDR3 is built from 17 residues. The V gene end was trimmed by 4 bases and the J gene end by 6 bases; junction bases not matched to a gene: 16. Germline CDR1 reads SGHTA; CDR2 reads FQGNSA. The CDR3 loop reads CASSSSRIGGARDTQYF. CDR3 in DNA: TGTGCCAGCAGCTCCTCCAGAATAGGGGGCGCCCGGGATACGCAGTATTTT.

This chain links TRBV5-1 with TRBJ2-2; D is uncertain. CDR1 SGHRS and CDR2 YFSETQ come from the germline V gene. Trimming left V 6 bases short and J 0 bases short, with 9 bases between. This CDR3 has 14 amino acids. CDR3 protein: CASNSGSNTGELFF. CDR3 bases: TGCGCCAGCAATTCCGGGTCGAACACCGGGGAGCTGTTTTTT.

The chain uses TRBV5-6 and TRBJ1-6, with no clear D. Trimming removed 3 bases from V and 7 bases from J, with 17 bases in between. The CDR3 length is 16 residues. Germline V gene data show CDR1 as SGHDT and CDR2 as YYEEEE. CDR3: CASSSARGILNSPLHF. The CDR3 nucleotides are TGTGCCAGCAGCTCGGCGAGAGGGATCCTGAATTCACCCCTCCACTTT. Full variable domain (rest looked up from reference TRBV5-6 and TRBJ1-6): DAGVTQSPTHLIKTRGQQVTLRCSPKSGHDTVSWYQQALGQGPQFIFQYYEEEERQRGNFPDRFSGHQFPNYSSELNVNALLLGDSALYLCASSSARGILNSPLHFGNGTRLTVT.

The chain combines TRBV5-1 with TRBJ2-6; D possibly matches TRBD1 or TRBD2 (5 bases each). V dropped 3 bases and J dropped 9 bases, with 13 bases sitting between them. Looked up from germline, CDR1 is SGHRS and CDR2 is YFSETQ. This CDR3 spans 14 amino acids. CDR3 sequence (DNA): TGCGCCAGCAGCTCGGGGCGAAGGTACAACGTCCTGACTTTC. Translation gives CASSSGRRYNVLTF. Filled out from reference TRBV5-1 and TRBJ2-6, the complete variable domain reads KAGVTQTPRYLIKTRGQQVTLSCSPISGHRSVSWYQQTPGQGLQFLFEYFSETQRNKGNFPGRFSGRQFSNSRSEMNVSTLELGDSALYLCASSSGRRYNVLTFGAGSRLTVL.

The chain carries TRBV20-1 and TRBJ2-7; D is perhaps TRBD1 (6 bases). CDR1 and CDR2 (germline): DFQATT, SNEGSKA (reference sequence). The CDR3 extends over 16 amino acids. V lost 3 bases to trimming and J lost 3 bases, with 21 bases between them. CDR3 region: CSARGSPGTTVYEQYF. The CDR3 DNA reads as TGCAGTGCTAGGGGTAGTCCGGGGACAACCGTCTACGAGCAGTACTTC.

This clonotype turned up a few times. V usage is TRBV15 and J usage is TRBJ1-1; perhaps TRBD1 as D (6 bases). V was cut by 7 bases and J by 1 base, with 13 bases left in between. The CDR3 has 14 residues. Germline loops: CDR1 LNHNV, CDR2 YYDKDF (reference sequence). This chain's CDR3 is CATKTGQPNTEAFF. DNA for the CDR3: TGTGCCACCAAGACAGGACAGCCGAACACTGAAGCTTTCTTT.

This clonotype was observed a few times. V is TRBV30 and J is TRBJ1-1, with unresolved D. Between the trimmed V and J ends, which lost 5 bases and 6 bases, there was a span of 13 bases. Looked up from germline, CDR1 is GTSNPN and CDR2 is SVGIG (reference sequence). This CDR3 contains 12 residues. CDR3 nucleotide sequence: TGTGCCTGGGGACTACAACGAGCTGAAGCTTTCTTT. Residues: CAWGLQRAEAFF. Supplemented by reference TRBV30 and TRBJ1-1, the full variable domain reads SQTIHQWPATLVQPVGSPLSLECTVEGTSNPNLYWYRQAAGRGLQLLFYSVGIGQISSEVPQNLSASRPQDRQFILSSKKLLLSDSGFYLCAWGLQRAEAFFGQGTRLTVV.

This clonotype was detected only a few times. This chain joins TRBV7-9 and TRBJ2-3, with 9 bases that match TRBD2. The CDR3 is 15 amino acids. Unmatched junction bases numbered 8, after V lost 5 bases and J lost 5 bases. Germline lookup yields CDR1 SEHNR and CDR2 FQNEAQ (reference sequence). The CDR3 spells CASSRSGGVVDTQYF. The CDR3 nucleotides read TGTGCCAGCAGCCGTAGCGGGGGCGTAGTAGATACGCAGTATTTT. Drawing the rest from reference TRBV7-9 and TRBJ2-3, the complete variable domain is DTGVSQNPRHKITKRGQNVTFRCDPISEHNRLYWYRQTLGQGPEFLTYFQNEAQLEKSRLLSDRFSAERPKGSFSTLEIQRTEQGDSAMYLCASSRSGGVVDTQYFGPGTRLTVL.